This TCR beta chain was identified during a study of T cell repertoires in cytomegalovirus infection. About the study: Indications came from public TCR beta signatures; they pointed to CMV infection and to a matching HLA type. Study outcomes and limitations: Using cumulative public TCR beta family frequency, the authors identified those who carried CMV together with the relevant HLA. Within the response measured ex vivo, HLA-C-restricted CMV-specific TCR beta clonotypes were dominant.

TCRdb analysed the reads with MiXCR anew, one entry per CDR3 protein. The data show 150,000 to 200,000 distinct CDR3 sequences, with more than 15% seen just once and under 20% held by the top ten. The sample holds many counts of this clonotype. As yet, its antigen is unknown. V was shortened by 8 bases and J by 0 bases, with 8 bases between the two germline ends. CDR1 and CDR2 (germline): MDHEN, SYDVKM. The CDR3 spans 13 residues. The sample taken for sequencing was CD8+ T cells from PBMCs. This TCR was sampled from a human donor in good health (CMV status not recorded). Some clones in this sample may be carry-over from other donors' samples. The chain couples TRBV28 to TRBJ2-1, with D hard to call. CDR3 coding DNA: TGTGCCAGCTCCCTTAGCTCCTACAATGAGCAGTTCTTC. Residues: CASSLSSYNEQFF.